These 3 T cell receptor beta chains were all obtained from the same sample, sequenced in a study of blood T cells in healthy people across ages. For the second PCR, which ran for roughly 7 to 11 cycles, a sample-barcoded 5' primer and a J-beta primer mix were used. One entry per CDR3 protein results from TCRdb running MiXCR on the 5' RACE reads. The table lists over 1,500,000 distinct CDR3 sequences, around 50% of them singletons, with over 2% in the top ten. Sequencing was done on a sample of blood. Source of these receptors: a middle-aged woman in good health.

This clonotype was detected only a few times. This chain links TRBV27 with TRBJ2-3; 10 bases agree with TRBD2. Looked up from germline, CDR1 is MNHEY and CDR2 is SMNVEV (reference sequence). The junction had 12 bases not matched to a gene; V was cut back by 4 bases and J by 8 bases. The CDR3 is made up of 16 amino acids. The chain's CDR3 is CASSYRSGGGAGTQYF. The CDR3 DNA follows: TGTGCCAGCAGTTACAGAAGCGGGGGGGGCGCCGGTACGCAGTATTTT.

The chain uses TRBV2 and TRBJ1-1, with a weak D call TRBD1 (5 bases). The V gene's germline CDR1 is SNHLY and CDR2 FYNNEI. Trimming removed 3 bases at V and 1 base at J, with 12 bases between. This CDR3 is 15 amino acids long. CDR3: CASSDGGAPNTEAFF. DNA for the CDR3: TGTGCCAGCAGTGATGGTGGGGCCCCGAACACTGAAGCTTTCTTT.

This clonotype appeared a few times. The rearrangement joins TRBV20-1 to TRBJ2-7; D ambiguous. The CDR3 extends over 14 amino acids. The germline CDR1 and CDR2 sequences are DFQATT and SNEGSKA (reference sequence). V dropped 5 bases and J dropped 0 bases, with 14 bases sitting between them. DNA for the CDR3: TGCAGTGCTCCCTTTCGAGGCAGCTCCTACGAGCAGTACTTC. This encodes CSAPFRGSSYEQYF.